These T cell receptor beta chains were read from a single sample in a study of T cells after yellow fever vaccination. MiXCR, run by TCRdb on the 5' RACE reads, gives a single entry per CDR3 protein. The sample yields around 320,000 distinct CDR3 sequences, 7.5% to 9.5% seen once. The specimen comprised CD4+ T cells sorted from PBMCs, sampled 5 days after the yellow fever booster vaccination. Every receptor here comes from a young man who received the YFV17D yellow fever vaccine. CDR3s include the opening cysteine and the closing phenylalanine or tryptophan. D genes are given only for firm matches. Clone size is given for some rows only: seen once, a few or many times, or a class if the clone is expanded.

TRBV1,.,15,many,TRBJ2-3,CTSSQARGTGDTQYF,TGCACCAGCAGCCAAGCCAGGGGGACGGGAGATACGCAGTATTTT
TRBV7-3,.,16,.,TRBJ2-1,CASSFSGAGVYNEQFF,TGTGCCAGCAGCTTCTCAGGGGCCGGTGTATACAATGAGCAGTTCTTC
TRBV6-5,TRBD2,14,.,TRBJ2-7,CATHRVAGGYEQYF,TGTGCCACCCACAGAGTAGCGGGGGGTTACGAGCAGTACTTC
TRBV7-8,.,15,.,TRBJ2-3,CASSLAWGKTDTQYF,TGTGCCAGCAGCTTAGCCTGGGGGAAGACAGATACGCAGTATTTT
TRBV6-6,.,15,many,TRBJ1-2,CASSYSTAGGDGYTF,TGTGCCAGCAGTTACTCGACGGCGGGAGGCGATGGCTACACCTTC
TRBV28,.,14,.,TRBJ1-6,CASRRPPGDSPLHF,TGTGCCAGCAGACGGCCGCCCGGGGATTCACCCCTCCACTTT
TRBV24-1,TRBD1,13,.,TRBJ2-3,CATSSGGADTQYF,TGTGCCACCAGTTCAGGGGGCGCAGATACGCAGTATTTT
TRBV5-4,.,15,.,TRBJ1-2,CASSKDGGGNYGYTF,TGTGCCAGCAGCAAGGACGGCGGGGGTAACTATGGCTACACCTTC
TRBV6-2/TRBV6-3,TRBD1,13,few,TRBJ2-7,CASRGQSSYEQYF,TGTGCCAGCAGGGGACAGAGCTCCTACGAGCAGTACTTC
TRBV28,.,11,many,TRBJ1-2,CASSSGGGYTF,TGTGCCAGCAGTTCGGGAGGTGGCTACACCTTC
TRBV19,.,13,.,TRBJ2-5,CASSNRVQETQYF,TGTGCCAGTAGTAATCGGGTCCAAGAGACCCAGTACTTC
TRBV7-2,TRBD2,16,.,TRBJ2-5,CASSLSTSGGQETQYF,TGTGCCAGCAGCCTATCGACTAGCGGGGGCCAAGAGACCCAGTACTTC
TRBV12-3/TRBV12-4,TRBD2,17,.,TRBJ2-3,CASSLGTSAAITDTQYF,TGTGCCAGCAGTTTAGGGACTAGCGCCGCAATCACAGATACGCAGTATTTT
TRBV20-1,TRBD1,15,.,TRBJ2-3,CSAAAGQGGLDTQYF,TGCAGTGCTGCCGCCGGACAGGGGGGTTTAGATACGCAGTATTTT
TRBV6-2/TRBV6-3,TRBD1,16,few,TRBJ2-7,CASSPVPGQDRYEQYF,TGTGCCAGCAGTCCCGTTCCGGGACAGGATCGTTACGAGCAGTACTTC
TRBV7-9,.,14,.,TRBJ2-3,CASSLAQVVDTQYF,TGTGCCAGCAGCTTAGCGCAGGTCGTGGATACGCAGTATTTT
TRBV7-2,.,15,many,TRBJ2-1,CASRPALSGINEQFF,TGTGCCAGCAGACCGGCCCTAAGTGGAATCAATGAGCAGTTCTTC
TRBV6-5,.,15,.,TRBJ2-4,CASRGSGTSKNIQYF,TGTGCCAGCAGGGGGTCGGGTACTTCCAAAAACATTCAGTACTTC
TRBV7-9,TRBD1,15,.,TRBJ1-4,CASSPTNRGLEKLFF,TGTGCCAGCAGCCCGACTAACAGGGGGCTTGAAAAACTGTTTTTT
TRBV7-2,TRBD1,14,few,TRBJ1-1,CASSPRHRGVEAFF,TGTGCCAGCAGCCCCCGGCACAGGGGAGTTGAAGCTTTCTTT
TRBV3-1,.,12,.,TRBJ1-2,CASSQSDRGYTF,TGTGCCAGCAGCCAGAGCGATAGAGGCTACACCTTC
TRBV4-3,.,18,few,TRBJ1-2,CASSQREFRDTSNYGYTF,TGCGCCAGCAGCCAGAGGGAATTCCGGGACACTTCTAACTATGGCTACACCTTC
TRBV5-1,.,13,.,TRBJ2-5,CASSLDIQETQYF,TGCGCCAGCAGCTTGGACATACAAGAGACCCAGTACTTC
TRBV3-1,.,14,.,TRBJ2-5,CASSLTVRRETQYF,TGTGCCAGCAGCCTGACGGTCAGGCGAGAGACCCAGTACTTC
TRBV6-6,.,18,.,TRBJ1-2,CASSYIPLLVSANYGYTF,TGTGCCAGCAGTTATATCCCCCTCTTAGTGAGTGCTAACTATGGCTACACCTTC
TRBV5-1,TRBD1,14,many,TRBJ1-1,CASSFQTGGTEAFF,TGCGCCAGCAGCTTTCAGACAGGGGGTACTGAAGCTTTCTTT